This TCR beta chain was sequenced during a study of T cells in narcolepsy. Study summary: Patients with NT1 or NT2 and healthy control donors were enrolled. Broader study findings: Comparing one patient's CSF and blood CD4+ clonotypes highlighted HCRT- and TRIB2-specific autoreactive clonotypes.

Only in-frame clones appear in the TCRdb table, and some are missing; sequencing was by immunoSEQ multiplex PCR. This table holds around 31,000 clones, roughly four fifths found once. J was trimmed by 7 bases and V by 6 bases; bases with no gene match: 10. Germline CDR1 MNHEY, CDR2 SVGAGI. This CDR3 comprises 15 residues. This clone was counted between two and nine times. The antigen is undetermined. The receptor's source is a human donor with narcolepsy. The sample consisted of CD45RA- memory CD4+ T cells from PBMCs. J is TRBJ2-7 and V is TRBV6-5; 12 bases line up with TRBD2. The CDR3 reads CASRSLAGGPGEQYF. CDR3 bases: TGTGCCAGCAGGTCGCTAGCGGGGGGGCCGGGGGAGCAGTACTTC.